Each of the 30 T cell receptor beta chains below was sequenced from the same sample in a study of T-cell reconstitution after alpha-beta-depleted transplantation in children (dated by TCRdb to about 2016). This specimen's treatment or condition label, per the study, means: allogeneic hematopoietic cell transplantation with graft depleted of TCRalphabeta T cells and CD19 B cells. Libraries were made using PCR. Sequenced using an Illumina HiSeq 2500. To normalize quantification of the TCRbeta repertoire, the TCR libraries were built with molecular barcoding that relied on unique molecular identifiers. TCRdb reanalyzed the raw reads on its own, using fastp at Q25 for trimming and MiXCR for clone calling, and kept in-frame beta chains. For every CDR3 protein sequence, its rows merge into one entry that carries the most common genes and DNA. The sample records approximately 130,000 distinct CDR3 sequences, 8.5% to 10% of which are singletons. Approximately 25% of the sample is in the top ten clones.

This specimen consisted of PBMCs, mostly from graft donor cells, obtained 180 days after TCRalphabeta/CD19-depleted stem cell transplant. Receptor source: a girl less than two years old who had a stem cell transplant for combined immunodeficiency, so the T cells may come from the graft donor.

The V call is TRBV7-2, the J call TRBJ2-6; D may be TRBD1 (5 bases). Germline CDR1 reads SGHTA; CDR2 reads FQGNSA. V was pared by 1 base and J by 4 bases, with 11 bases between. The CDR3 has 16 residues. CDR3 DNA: TGTGCCAGCAGCTTAGATGGGGCCCTGGGGGCCAACGTCCTGACTTTC. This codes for CASSLDGALGANVLTF.

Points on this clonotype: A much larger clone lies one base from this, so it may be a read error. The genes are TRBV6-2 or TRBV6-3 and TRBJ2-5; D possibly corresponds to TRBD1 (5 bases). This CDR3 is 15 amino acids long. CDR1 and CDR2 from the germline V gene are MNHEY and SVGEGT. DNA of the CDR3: TGTGGCAGCAGTTACGTCGGACACCTAAGGGAGACCCAGTACTTC. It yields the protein CGSSYVGHLRETQYF.

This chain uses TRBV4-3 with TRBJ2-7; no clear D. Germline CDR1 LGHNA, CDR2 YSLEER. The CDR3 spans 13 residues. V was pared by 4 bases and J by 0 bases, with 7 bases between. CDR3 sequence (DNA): TGCGCCAGCAGCCCAACCCTCTCCTACGAGCAGTACTTC. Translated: CASSPTLSYEQYF.

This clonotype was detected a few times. CDR3: CSVGWGSGNTIYF. Here the CDR3 DNA reads TGCAGCGTTGGATGGGGGTCCGGAAACACCATATATTTT. The V and J genes are TRBV29-1 and TRBJ1-3; D perhaps matches TRBD1 (5 bases). V was clipped by 4 bases and J by 4 bases, with 11 bases between them. CDR1 and CDR2 from the germline V gene are SQVTM and ANQGSEA. This CDR3 is built from 13 residues.

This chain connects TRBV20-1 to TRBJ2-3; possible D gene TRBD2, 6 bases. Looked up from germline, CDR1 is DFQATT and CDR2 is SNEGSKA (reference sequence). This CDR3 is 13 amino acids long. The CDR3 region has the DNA TGCAGCTCAGGGACTCCTGGCACAGATACGCAGTATTTT. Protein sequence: CSSGTPGTDTQYF.

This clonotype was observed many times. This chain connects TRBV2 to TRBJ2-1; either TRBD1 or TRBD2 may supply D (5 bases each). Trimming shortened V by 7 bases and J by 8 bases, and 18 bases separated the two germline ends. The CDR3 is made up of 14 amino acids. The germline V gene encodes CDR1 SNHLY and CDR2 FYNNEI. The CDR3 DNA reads TGTGCCAGCACCCCTCGGACGGGGCGCGATGAGCAGTTCTTC. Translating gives CASTPRTGRDEQFF.

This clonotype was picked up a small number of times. CDR3 nucleotides: TGTGCCAGCAGCTTAGTTGAGGGAGCGGCCGGGGAGCTGTTTTTT. Translating gives CASSLVEGAAGELFF. This chain connects TRBV7-8 to TRBJ2-2, with a possible D match to TRBD2 (5 bases). Per germline, CDR1 SGHVS and CDR2 FQNEAQ. Trimming shortened V by 1 base and J by 6 bases, and 12 bases separated the two germline ends. This CDR3 is built from 15 residues.

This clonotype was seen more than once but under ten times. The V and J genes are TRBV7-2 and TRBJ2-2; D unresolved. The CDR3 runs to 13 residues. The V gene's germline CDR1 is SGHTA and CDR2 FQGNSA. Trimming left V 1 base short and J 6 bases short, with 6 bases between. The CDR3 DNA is TGTGCCAGCAGCTTAGGGCCCCCCGGGGAGCTGTTTTTT. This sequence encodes CASSLGPPGELFF. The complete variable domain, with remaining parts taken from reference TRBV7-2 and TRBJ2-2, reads GAGVSQSPSNKVTEKGKDVELRCDPISGHTALYWYRQSLGQGLEFLIYFQGNSAPDKSGLPSDRFSAERTGGSVSTLTIQRTQQEDSAVYLCASSLGPPGELFFGEGSRLTVL.

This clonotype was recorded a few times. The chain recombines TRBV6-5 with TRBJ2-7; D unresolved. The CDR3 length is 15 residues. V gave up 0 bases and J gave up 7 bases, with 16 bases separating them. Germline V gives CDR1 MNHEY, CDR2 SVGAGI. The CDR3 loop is CASSYSRGPYREQYF. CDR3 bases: TGTGCCAGCAGTTACTCGAGAGGACCCTATAGGGAGCAGTACTTC.

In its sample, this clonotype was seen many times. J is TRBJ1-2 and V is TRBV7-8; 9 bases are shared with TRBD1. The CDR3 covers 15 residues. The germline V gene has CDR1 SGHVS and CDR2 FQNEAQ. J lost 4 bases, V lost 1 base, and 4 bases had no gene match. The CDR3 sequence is CASSLEGQGGYGYTF. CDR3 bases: TGTGCCAGCAGCTTAGAGGGACAGGGCGGCTATGGCTACACCTTC.

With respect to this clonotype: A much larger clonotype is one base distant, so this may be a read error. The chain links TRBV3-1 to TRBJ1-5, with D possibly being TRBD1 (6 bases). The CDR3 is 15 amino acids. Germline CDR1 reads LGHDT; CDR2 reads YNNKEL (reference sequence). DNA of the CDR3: TGTGCCTGCAGCCCAGGGGTGGGACGGAATCAGCCCCAGCATTTT. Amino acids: CACSPGVGRNQPQHF.

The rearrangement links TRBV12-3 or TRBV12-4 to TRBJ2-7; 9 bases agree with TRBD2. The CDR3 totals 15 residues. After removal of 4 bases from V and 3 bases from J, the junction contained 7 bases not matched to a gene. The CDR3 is CASSSRTSVDYEQYF. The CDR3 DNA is TGTGCCAGCAGTTCTCGGACTAGCGTGGACTACGAGCAGTACTTC.

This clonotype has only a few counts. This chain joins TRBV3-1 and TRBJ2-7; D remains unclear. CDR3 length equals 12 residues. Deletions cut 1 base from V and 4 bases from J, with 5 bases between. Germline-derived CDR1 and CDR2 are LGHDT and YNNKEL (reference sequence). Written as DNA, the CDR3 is TGTGCCAGCAGCCAAGGGATGTACGAGCAGTACTTC. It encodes CASSQGMYEQYF.

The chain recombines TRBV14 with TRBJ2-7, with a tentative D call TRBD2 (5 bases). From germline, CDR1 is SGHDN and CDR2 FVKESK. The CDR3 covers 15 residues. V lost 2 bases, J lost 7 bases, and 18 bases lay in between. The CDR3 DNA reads TGTGCCAGCAGCCAACGATTTGGAGGAGGCAGAGAGCAGTACTTC. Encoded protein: CASSQRFGGGREQYF. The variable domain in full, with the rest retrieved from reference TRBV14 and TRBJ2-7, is EAGVTQFPSHSVIEKGQTVTLRCDPISGHDNLYWYRRVMGKEIKFLLHFVKESKQDESGMPNNRFLAERTGGTYSTLKVQPAELEDSGVYFCASSQRFGGGREQYFGPGTRLTVT.

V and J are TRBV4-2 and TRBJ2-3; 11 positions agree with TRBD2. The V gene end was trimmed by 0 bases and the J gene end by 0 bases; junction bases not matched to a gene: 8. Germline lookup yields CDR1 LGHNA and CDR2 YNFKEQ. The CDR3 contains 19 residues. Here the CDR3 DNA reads TGTGCCAGCAGCCAAGATGCGACTAGCGGGGCCTCTAGCACAGATACGCAGTATTTT. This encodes CASSQDATSGASSTDTQYF.

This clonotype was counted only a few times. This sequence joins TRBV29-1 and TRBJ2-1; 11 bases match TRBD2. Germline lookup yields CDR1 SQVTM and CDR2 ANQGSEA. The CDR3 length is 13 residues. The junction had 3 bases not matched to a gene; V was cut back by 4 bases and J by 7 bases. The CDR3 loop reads CSVAASGGNEQFF. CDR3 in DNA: TGCAGCGTTGCGGCTAGCGGGGGGAATGAGCAGTTCTTC.

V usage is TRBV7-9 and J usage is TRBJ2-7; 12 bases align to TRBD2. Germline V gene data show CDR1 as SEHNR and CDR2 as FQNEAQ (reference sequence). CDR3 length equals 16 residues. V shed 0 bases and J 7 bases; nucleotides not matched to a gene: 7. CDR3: CASSLAVVGTSGEQYF. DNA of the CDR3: TGTGCCAGCAGCTTAGCCGTCGTAGGGACTAGCGGGGAGCAGTACTTC.

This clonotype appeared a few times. This chain's CDR3 is CASSPILEYDEQYF. The CDR3 bases are TGTGCCAGCAGCCCCATCCTAGAGTATGACGAGCAGTACTTC. The V call is TRBV6-1, the J call TRBJ2-7; D not resolved. CDR1 and CDR2 (germline): MNHNS, SASEGT. V was shortened by 6 bases and J by 5 bases, with 17 bases between the two germline ends. This CDR3 contains 14 residues.

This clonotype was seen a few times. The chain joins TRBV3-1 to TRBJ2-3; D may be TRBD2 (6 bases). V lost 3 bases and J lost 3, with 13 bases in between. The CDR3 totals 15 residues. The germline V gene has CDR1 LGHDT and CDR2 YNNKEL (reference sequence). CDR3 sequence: CASSQWRVPTDTQYF. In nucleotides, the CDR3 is TGTGCCAGCAGCCAGTGGAGGGTCCCAACAGATACGCAGTATTTT.

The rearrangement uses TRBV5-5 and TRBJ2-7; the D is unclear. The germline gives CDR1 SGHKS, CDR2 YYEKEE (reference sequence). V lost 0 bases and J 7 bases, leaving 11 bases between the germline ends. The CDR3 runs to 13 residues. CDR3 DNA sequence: TGTGCCAGCAGCTTGGGAATAGGGTTGGAGCAGTACTTC. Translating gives CASSLGIGLEQYF. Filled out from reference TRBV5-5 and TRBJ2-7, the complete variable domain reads DAGVTQSPTHLIKTRGQQVTLRCSPISGHKSVSWYQQVLGQGPQFIFQYYEKEERGRGNFPDRFSARQFPNYSSELNVNALLLGDSALYLCASSLGIGLEQYFGPGTRLTVT.

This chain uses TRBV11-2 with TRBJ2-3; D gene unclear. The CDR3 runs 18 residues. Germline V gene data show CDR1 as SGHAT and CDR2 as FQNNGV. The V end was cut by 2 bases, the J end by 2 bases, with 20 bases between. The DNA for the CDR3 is TGTGCCAGCAGCTTATTTGGTCCCGGCCATCTCCACACAGATACGCAGTATTTT. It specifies CASSLFGPGHLHTDTQYF. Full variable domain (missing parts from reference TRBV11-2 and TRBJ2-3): EAGVAQSPRYKIIEKRQSVAFWCNPISGHATLYWYQQILGQGPKLLIQFQNNGVVDDSQLPKDRFSAERLKGVDSTLKIQPAKLEDSAVYLCASSLFGPGHLHTDTQYFGPGTRLTVL.

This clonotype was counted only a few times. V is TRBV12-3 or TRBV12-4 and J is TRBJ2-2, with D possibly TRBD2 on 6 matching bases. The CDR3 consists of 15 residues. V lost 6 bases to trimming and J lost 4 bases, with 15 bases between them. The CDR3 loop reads CASRLAGGGTGELFF. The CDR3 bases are TGTGCCAGCAGACTGGCCGGGGGTGGCACCGGGGAGCTGTTTTTT.

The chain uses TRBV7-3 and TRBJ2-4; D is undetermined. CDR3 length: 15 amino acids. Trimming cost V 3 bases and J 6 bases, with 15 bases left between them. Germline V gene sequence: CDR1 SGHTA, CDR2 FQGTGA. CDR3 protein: CASSLPLPHLNIQYF. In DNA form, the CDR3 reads TGTGCCAGCAGCTTGCCCTTACCCCACTTAAACATTCAGTACTTC.

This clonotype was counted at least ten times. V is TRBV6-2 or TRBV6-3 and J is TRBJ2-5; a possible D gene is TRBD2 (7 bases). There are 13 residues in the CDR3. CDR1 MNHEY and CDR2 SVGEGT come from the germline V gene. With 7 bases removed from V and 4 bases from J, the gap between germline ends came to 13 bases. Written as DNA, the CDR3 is TGTGCCAGCACTCCGGGGGGCCCAGAGACCCAGTACTTC. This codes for CASTPGGPETQYF.

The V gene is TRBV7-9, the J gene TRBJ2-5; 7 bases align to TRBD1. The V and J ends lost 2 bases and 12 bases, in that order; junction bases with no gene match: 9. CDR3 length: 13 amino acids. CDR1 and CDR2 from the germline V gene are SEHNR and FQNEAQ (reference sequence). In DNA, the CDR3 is TGTGCCAGCAGCTTAAATTCGGGACAGAGGGAGTACTTC. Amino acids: CASSLNSGQREYF.

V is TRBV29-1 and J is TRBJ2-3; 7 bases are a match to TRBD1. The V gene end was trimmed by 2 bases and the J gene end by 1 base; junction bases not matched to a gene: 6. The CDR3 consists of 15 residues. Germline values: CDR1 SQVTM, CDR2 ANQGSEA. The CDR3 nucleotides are TGCAGCGTTGAATTAAGGGGGCGCGGCACAGATACGCAGTATTTT. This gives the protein CSVELRGRGTDTQYF.

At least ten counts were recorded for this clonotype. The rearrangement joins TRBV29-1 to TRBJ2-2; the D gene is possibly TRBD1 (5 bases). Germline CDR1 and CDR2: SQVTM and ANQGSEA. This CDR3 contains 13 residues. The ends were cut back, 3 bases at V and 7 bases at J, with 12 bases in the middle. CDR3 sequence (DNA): TGCAGCGTTGAGGGCAGGGAAAGCGGGGAGCTGTTTTTT. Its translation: CSVEGRESGELFF.

The CDR3, as DNA: TGCGCCAGCAGCCCTCCCGGACTAGCGCGCTACAATGAGCAGTTCTTC. Translating gives CASSPPGLARYNEQFF. The V and J genes are TRBV5-1 and TRBJ2-1; TRBD2 agrees at 9 bases. The CDR3 spans 16 residues. Per germline, CDR1 SGHRS and CDR2 YFSETQ. Unmatched junction bases numbered 8, after V lost 4 bases and J lost 3 bases. The entire variable domain, with the rest obtained from reference TRBV5-1 and TRBJ2-1, is as follows: KAGVTQTPRYLIKTRGQQVTLSCSPISGHRSVSWYQQTPGQGLQFLFEYFSETQRNKGNFPGRFSGRQFSNSRSEMNVSTLELGDSALYLCASSPPGLARYNEQFFGPGTRLTVL.

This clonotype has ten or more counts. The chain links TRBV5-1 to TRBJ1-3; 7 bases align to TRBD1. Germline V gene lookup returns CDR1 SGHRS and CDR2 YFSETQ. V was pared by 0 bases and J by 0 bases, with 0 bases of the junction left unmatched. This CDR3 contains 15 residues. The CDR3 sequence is CASSLGTGSGNTIYF. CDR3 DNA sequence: TGCGCCAGCAGCTTGGGGACAGGCTCTGGAAACACCATATATTTT. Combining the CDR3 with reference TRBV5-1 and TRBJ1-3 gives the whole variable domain KAGVTQTPRYLIKTRGQQVTLSCSPISGHRSVSWYQQTPGQGLQFLFEYFSETQRNKGNFPGRFSGRQFSNSRSEMNVSTLELGDSALYLCASSLGTGSGNTIYFGEGSWLTVV.

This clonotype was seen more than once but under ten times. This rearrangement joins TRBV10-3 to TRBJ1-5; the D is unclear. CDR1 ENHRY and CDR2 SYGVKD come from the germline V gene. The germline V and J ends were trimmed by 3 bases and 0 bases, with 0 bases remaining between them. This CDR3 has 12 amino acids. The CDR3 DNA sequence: TGTGCCATCAGTGATAGCAATCAGCCCCAGCATTTT. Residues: CAISDSNQPQHF.